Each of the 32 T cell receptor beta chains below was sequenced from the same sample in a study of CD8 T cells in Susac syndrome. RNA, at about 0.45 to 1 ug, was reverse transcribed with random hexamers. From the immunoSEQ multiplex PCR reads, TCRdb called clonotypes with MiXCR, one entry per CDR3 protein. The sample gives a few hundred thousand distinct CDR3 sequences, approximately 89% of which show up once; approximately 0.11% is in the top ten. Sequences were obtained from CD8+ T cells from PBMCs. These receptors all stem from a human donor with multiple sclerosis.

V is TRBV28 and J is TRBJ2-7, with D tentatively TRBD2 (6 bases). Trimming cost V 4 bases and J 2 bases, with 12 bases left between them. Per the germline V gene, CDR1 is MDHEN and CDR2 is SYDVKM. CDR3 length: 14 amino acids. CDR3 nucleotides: TGTGCCAGCAGTTCCCGGGACTTCACCTACGAGCAGTACTTC. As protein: CASSSRDFTYEQYF.

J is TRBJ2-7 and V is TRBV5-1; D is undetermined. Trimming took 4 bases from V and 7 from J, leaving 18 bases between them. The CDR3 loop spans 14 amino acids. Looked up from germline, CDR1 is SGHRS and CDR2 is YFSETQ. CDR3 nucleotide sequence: TGCGCCAGCAGCCCTGGCCGCGCCCTGGGGGAGCAGTACTTC. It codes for CASSPGRALGEQYF. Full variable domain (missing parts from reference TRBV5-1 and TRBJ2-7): KAGVTQTPRYLIKTRGQQVTLSCSPISGHRSVSWYQQTPGQGLQFLFEYFSETQRNKGNFPGRFSGRQFSNSRSEMNVSTLELGDSALYLCASSPGRALGEQYFGPGTRLTVT.

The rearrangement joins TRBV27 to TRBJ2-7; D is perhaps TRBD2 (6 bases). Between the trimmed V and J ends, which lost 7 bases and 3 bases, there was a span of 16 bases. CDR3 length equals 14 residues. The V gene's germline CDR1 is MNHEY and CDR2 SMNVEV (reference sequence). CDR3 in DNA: TGTGCCAGCAAGAATGGCGGGGACCGCTACGAGCAGTACTTC. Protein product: CASKNGGDRYEQYF.

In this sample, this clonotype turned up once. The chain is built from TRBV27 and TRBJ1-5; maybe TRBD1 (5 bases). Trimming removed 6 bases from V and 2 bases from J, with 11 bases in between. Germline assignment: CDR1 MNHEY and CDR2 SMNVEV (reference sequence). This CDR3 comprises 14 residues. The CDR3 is CASRPGLGNQPQHF. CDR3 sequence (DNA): TGTGCCAGCAGACCAGGGTTGGGCAATCAGCCCCAGCATTTT.

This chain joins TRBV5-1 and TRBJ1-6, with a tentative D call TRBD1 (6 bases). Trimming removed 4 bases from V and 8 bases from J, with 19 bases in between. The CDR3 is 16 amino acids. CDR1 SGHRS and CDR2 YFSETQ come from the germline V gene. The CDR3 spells CASSVGWAGVDSPLHF. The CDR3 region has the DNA TGCGCCAGCAGCGTAGGATGGGCAGGGGTAGATTCACCCCTCCACTTT.

This chain's CDR3 is CATQRGTVLSGANVLTF. The CDR3 DNA reads TGTGCCACACAAAGGGGGACAGTGCTCTCTGGGGCCAACGTCCTGACTTTC. V is TRBV28 and J is TRBJ2-6; 7 positions match TRBD1. The CDR3 covers 17 residues. With 10 bases clipped from V and 0 bases from J, the junction kept 12 bases outside the gene matches. CDR1 is MDHEN, CDR2 SYDVKM, per germline.

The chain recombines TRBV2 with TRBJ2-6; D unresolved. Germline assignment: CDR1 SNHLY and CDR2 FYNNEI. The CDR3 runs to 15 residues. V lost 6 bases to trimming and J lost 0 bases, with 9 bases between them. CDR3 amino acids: CASSADASGANVLTF. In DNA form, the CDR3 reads TGTGCCAGCAGCGCCGATGCCTCTGGGGCCAACGTCCTGACTTTC.

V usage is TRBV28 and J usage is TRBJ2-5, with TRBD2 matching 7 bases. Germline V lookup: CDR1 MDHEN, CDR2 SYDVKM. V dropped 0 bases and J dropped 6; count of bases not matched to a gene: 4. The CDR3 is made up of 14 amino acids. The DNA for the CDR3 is TGTGCCAGCAGTTTATGGACTAGCACCCAGACCCAGTACTTC. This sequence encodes CASSLWTSTQTQYF.

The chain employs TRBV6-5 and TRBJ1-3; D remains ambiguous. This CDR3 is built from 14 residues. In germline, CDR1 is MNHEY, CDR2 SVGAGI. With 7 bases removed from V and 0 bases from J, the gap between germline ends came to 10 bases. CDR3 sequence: CASKAGSSGNTIYF. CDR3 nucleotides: TGTGCCAGCAAGGCAGGTAGCTCTGGAAACACCATATATTTT.

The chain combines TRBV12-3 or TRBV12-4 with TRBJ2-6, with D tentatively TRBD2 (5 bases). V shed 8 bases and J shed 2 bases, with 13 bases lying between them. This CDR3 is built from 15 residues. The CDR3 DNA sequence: TGTGCCAGCGGGAGAATGGAGGCTGGGGCCAACGTCCTGACTTTC. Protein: CASGRMEAGANVLTF.

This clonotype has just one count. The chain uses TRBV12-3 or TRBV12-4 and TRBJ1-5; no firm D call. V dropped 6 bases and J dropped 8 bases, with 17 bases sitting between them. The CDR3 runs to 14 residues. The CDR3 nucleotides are TGTGCCAGCAGCATGGGGATCGCGGGAGAGCCCCAGCATTTT. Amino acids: CASSMGIAGEPQHF.

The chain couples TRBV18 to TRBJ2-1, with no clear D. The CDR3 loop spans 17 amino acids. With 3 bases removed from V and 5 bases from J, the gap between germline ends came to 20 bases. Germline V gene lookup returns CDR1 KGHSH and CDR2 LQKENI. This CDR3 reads CASSPKLAGRTDNEQFF. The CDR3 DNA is TGTGCCAGCTCACCGAAACTGGCCGGTCGCACCGACAATGAGCAGTTCTTC.

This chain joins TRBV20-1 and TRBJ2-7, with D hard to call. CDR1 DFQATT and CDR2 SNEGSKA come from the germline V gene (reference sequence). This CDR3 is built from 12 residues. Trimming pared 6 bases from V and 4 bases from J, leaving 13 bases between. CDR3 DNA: TGCAGTGCAGAAACCGGAAGATACGAGCAGTACTTC. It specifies CSAETGRYEQYF.

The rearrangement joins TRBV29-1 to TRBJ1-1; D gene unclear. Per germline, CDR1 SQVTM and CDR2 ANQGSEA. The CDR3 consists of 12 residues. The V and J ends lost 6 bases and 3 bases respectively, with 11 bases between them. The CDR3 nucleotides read TGCAGCGTCCTAACCGGGGACACTGAAGCTTTCTTT. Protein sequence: CSVLTGDTEAFF.

The CDR3 coding sequence is TGTGCCAGCAGGCAGACGGGACAGGGAACCTACGAGCAGTACTTC. Translation gives CASRQTGQGTYEQYF. This chain joins TRBV6-6 and TRBJ2-7, with 9 bases lining up with TRBD1. J lost 2 bases, V lost 6 bases, and 8 bases had no gene match. Looked up from germline, CDR1 is MNHNY and CDR2 is SVGAGI (reference sequence). The CDR3 runs 15 residues.

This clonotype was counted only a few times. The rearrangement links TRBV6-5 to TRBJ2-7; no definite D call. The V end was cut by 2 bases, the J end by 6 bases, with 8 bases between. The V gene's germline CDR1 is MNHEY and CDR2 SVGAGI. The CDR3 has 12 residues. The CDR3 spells CASSYGVGEQYF. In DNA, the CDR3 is TGTGCCAGCAGTTACGGGGTGGGCGAGCAGTACTTC.

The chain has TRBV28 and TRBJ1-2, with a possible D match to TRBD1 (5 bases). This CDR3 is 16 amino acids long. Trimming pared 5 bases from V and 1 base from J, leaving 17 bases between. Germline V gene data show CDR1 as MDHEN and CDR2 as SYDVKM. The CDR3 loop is CASSSGAGKLNYGYTF. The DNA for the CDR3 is TGTGCCAGCAGTAGTGGGGCAGGGAAACTTAACTATGGCTACACCTTC.

DNA of the CDR3: TGTGCCAGTAGTGTGGGACAGGGGGCTCCCAATGAGCAGTTCTTC. Translating it yields CASSVGQGAPNEQFF. This chain links TRBV19 with TRBJ2-1, with TRBD1 matching 12 bases. Unmatched junction bases numbered 5, after V lost 5 bases and J lost 6 bases. Germline-derived CDR1 and CDR2 are LNHDA and SQIVND (reference sequence). This CDR3 is 15 amino acids long.

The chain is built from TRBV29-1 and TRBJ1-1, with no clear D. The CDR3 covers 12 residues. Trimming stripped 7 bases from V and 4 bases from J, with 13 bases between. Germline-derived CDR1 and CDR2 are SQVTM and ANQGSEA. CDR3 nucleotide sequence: TGCAGCGCTAAAGATGGGATCACTGAAGCTTTCTTT. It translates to CSAKDGITEAFF.

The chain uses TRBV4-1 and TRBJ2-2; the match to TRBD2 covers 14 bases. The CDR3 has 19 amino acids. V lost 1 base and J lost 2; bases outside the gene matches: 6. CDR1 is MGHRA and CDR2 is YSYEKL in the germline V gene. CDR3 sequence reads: CASSQGGLAGGSNTGELFF. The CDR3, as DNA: TGCGCCAGCAGCCAAGGTGGACTAGCGGGGGGCTCTAACACCGGGGAGCTGTTTTTT.

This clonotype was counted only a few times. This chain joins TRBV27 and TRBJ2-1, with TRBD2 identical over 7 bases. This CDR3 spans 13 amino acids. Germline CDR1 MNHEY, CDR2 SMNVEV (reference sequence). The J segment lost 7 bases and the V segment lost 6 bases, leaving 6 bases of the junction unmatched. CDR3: CASSPGEGNEQFF. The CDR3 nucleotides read TGTGCCAGCAGCCCCGGGGAGGGGAATGAGCAGTTCTTC.

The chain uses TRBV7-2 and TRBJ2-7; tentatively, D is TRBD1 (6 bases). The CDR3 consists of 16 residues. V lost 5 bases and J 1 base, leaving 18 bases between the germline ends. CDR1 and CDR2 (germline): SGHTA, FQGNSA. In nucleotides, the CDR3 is TGTGCCAGCAGCCCAAGGACAGTTGCGCCTTCCTACGAGCAGTACTTC. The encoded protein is CASSPRTVAPSYEQYF.

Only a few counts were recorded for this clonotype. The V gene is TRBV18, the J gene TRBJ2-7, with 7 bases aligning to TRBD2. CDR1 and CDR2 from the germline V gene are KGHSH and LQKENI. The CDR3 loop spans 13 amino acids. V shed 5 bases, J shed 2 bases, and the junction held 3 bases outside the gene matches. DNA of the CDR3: TGTGCCAGCTCAGGGGGGGATACCTACGAGCAGTACTTC. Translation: CASSGGDTYEQYF.

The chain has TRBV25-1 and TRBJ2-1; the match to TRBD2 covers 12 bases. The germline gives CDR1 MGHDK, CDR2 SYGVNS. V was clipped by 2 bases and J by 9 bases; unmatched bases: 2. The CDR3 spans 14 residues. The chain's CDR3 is CASSELAGGLEQFF. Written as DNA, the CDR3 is TGTGCCAGCAGTGAACTAGCGGGAGGGCTTGAGCAGTTCTTC.

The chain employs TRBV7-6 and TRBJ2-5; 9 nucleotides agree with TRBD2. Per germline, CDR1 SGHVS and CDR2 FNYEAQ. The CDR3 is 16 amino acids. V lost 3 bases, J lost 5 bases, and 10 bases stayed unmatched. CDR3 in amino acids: CASSLREVAGEETQYF. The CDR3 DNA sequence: TGTGCCAGCAGCTTGAGGGAGGTAGCGGGAGAGGAGACCCAGTACTTC.

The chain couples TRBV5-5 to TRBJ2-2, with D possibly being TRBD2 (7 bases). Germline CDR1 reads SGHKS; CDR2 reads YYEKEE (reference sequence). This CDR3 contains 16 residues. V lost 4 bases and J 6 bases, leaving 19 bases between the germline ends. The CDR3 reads CASSRGDTLGAGELFF. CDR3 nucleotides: TGTGCCAGCAGCCGGGGGGACACTCTGGGTGCCGGGGAGCTGTTTTTT. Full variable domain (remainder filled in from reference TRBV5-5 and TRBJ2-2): DAGVTQSPTHLIKTRGQQVTLRCSPISGHKSVSWYQQVLGQGPQFIFQYYEKEERGRGNFPDRFSARQFPNYSSELNVNALLLGDSALYLCASSRGDTLGAGELFFGEGSRLTVL.

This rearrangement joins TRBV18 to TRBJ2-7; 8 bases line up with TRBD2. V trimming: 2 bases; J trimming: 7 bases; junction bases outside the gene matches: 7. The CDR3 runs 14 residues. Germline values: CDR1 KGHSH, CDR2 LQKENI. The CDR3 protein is CASSPWDREGEQYF. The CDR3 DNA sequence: TGTGCCAGCTCACCATGGGACCGGGAGGGTGAGCAGTACTTC.

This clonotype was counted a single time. CDR3 DNA sequence: TGTGCCAGTAGTGGGACTAGCGGGAGTGATGAGCAGTTCTTC. Residues: CASSGTSGSDEQFF. The V call is TRBV19, the J call TRBJ2-1; the match to TRBD2 covers 14 bases. V trimming: 5 bases; J trimming: 8 bases; junction bases outside the gene matches: 2. The CDR3 contains 14 residues. Germline V CDR1 and CDR2: LNHDA, SQIVND (reference sequence).

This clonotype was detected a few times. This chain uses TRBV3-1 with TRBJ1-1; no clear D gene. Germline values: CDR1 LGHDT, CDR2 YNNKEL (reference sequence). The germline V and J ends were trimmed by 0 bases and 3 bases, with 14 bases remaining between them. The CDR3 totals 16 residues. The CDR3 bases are TGTGCCAGCAGCCAAGATTACGGGGATCTCCACACTGAAGCTTTCTTT. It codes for CASSQDYGDLHTEAFF.

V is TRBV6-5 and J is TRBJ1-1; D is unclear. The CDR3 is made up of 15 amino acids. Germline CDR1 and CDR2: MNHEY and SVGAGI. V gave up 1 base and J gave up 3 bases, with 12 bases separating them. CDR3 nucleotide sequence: TGTGCCAGCAGTTACTTCGCCTCCCCGGACACTGAAGCTTTCTTT. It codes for CASSYFASPDTEAFF.

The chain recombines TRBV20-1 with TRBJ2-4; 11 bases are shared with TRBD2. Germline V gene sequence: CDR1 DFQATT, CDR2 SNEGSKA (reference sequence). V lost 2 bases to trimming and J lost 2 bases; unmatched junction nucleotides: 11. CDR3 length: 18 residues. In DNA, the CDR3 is TGCAGTGCTAGACAGTTAGCGGGAGGGCGCCCGCCCAAAAACATTCAGTACTTC. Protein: CSARQLAGGRPPKNIQYF.

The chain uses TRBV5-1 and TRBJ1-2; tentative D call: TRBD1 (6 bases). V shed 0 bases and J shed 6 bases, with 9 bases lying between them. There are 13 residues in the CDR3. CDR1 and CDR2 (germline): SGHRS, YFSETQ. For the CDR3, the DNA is TGCGCCAGCAGCTTGGGGGGGGCCGATGGCTACACCTTC. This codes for CASSLGGADGYTF.